A selection of T cell receptor beta chains follows, all from one sample in a study of CD8 T cells in Susac syndrome. Each CDR3 protein gets one entry after TCRdb re-called the immunoSEQ multiplex PCR reads with MiXCR. The repertoire includes approximately 220,000 distinct CDR3 sequences, roughly nine tenths of them detected once, and approximately 0.13% sits in the top ten. Sample: CD8+ T cells from PBMCs. These receptors were collected from a human donor with multiple sclerosis. Each CDR3 is given with its conserved first and last residue. The D gene is left open where the match is weak.

J	V	D	DNA	CDR3
TRBJ2-3	TRBV7-2	NA	TGTGCCAGCAGCTTATTGCTAGCGAGGGGCACAGATACGCAGTATTTT	CASSLLLARGTDTQYF
TRBJ1-2	TRBV2	NA	TGTGCCAGCCAACATAACGGCTACACCTTC	CASQHNGYTF
TRBJ2-3	TRBV6-5	NA	TGTGCCAGCAGTATGACCCCTGGCCCCACAGATACGCAGTATTTT	CASSMTPGPTDTQYF
TRBJ1-4	TRBV20-1	NA	TGCAGTGCCATTACCCTCGGGGGAGCTAATGAAAAACTGTTTTTT	CSAITLGGANEKLFF
TRBJ2-5	TRBV6-1	NA	TGTGCCAGCAGACTCCTACCCGGGGGAAGTCAAGAGACCCAGTACTTC	CASRLLPGGSQETQYF
TRBJ2-5	TRBV7-9	TRBD2	TGTGCCAGCAGCTTTATTAGCGGGGAGCAAGAGACCCAGTACTTC	CASSFISGEQETQYF
TRBJ2-3	TRBV5-1	TRBD1	TGCGCCAGCAGCTCGCCGGACAGGAGCACAGATACGCAGTATTTT	CASSSPDRSTDTQYF
TRBJ1-3	TRBV12-3/TRBV12-4	NA	TGTGCCGGGGGGGGAGTAGATGGAAACACCATATATTTT	CAGGGVDGNTIYF
TRBJ1-2	TRBV9	TRBD1	TGTGCCAGCAGCCCGGGACAGGAACATGGCTACACCTTC	CASSPGQEHGYTF
TRBJ2-5	TRBV15	NA	TGTGCCACCAGCACAATCCTAAAGGAGACCCAGTACTTC	CATSTILKETQYF
TRBJ2-3	TRBV30	NA	TGTGCCTGGACCGAGGGTGGGTACACAGATACGCAGTATTTT	CAWTEGGYTDTQYF
TRBJ2-1	TRBV19	TRBD2	TGTGCCAGTAGTATAGGAGCGGGGGGGCCCGATGAGCAGTTCTTC	CASSIGAGGPDEQFF